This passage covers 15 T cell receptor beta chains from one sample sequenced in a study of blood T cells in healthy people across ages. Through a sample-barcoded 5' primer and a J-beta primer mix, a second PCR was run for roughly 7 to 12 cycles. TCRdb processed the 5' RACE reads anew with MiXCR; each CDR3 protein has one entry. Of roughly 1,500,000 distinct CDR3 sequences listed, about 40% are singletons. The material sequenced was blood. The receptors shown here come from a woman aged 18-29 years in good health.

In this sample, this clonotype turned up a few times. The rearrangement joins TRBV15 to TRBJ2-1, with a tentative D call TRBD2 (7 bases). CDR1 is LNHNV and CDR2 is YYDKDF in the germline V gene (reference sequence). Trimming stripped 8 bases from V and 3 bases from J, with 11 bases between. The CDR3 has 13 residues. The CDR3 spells CATGGGIYNEQFF. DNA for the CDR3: TGTGCCACCGGGGGGGGCATCTACAATGAGCAGTTCTTC.

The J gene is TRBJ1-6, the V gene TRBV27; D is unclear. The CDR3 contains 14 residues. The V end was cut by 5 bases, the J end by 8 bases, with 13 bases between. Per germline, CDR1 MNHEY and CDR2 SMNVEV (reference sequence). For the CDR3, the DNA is TGTGCCAGCAGTCCCTCAGCAGGTGATTCACCCCTCCACTTT. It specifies CASSPSAGDSPLHF.

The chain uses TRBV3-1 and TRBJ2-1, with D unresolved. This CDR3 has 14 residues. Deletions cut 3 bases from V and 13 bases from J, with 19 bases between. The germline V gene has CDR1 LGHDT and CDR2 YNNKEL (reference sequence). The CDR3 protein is CASSHRGVQETQFF. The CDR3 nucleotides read TGTGCCAGCAGCCATCGTGGGGTCCAAGAGACCCAGTTCTTC.

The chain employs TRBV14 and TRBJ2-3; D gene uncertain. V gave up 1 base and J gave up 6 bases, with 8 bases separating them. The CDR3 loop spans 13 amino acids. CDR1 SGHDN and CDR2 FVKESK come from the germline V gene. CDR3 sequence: CASSQVYGDTQYF. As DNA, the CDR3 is TGTGCCAGCAGCCAAGTTTACGGGGATACGCAGTATTTT. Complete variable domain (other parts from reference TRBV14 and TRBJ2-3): EAGVTQFPSHSVIEKGQTVTLRCDPISGHDNLYWYRRVMGKEIKFLLHFVKESKQDESGMPNNRFLAERTGGTYSTLKVQPAELEDSGVYFCASSQVYGDTQYFGPGTRLTVL.

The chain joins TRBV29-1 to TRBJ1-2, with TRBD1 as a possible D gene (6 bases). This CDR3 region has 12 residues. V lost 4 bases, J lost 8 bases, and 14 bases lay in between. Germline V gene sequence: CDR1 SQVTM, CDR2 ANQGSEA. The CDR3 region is CSVGETGWGYTF. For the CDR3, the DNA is TGCAGCGTTGGGGAAACAGGGTGGGGCTACACCTTC.

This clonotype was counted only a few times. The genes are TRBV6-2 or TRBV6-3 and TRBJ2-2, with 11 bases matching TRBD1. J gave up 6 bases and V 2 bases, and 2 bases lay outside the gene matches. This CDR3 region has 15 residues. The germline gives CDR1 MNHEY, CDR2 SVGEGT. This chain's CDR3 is CASSYRTGGSGELFF. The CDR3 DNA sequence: TGTGCCAGCAGTTACCGGACAGGGGGCTCCGGGGAGCTGTTTTTT.

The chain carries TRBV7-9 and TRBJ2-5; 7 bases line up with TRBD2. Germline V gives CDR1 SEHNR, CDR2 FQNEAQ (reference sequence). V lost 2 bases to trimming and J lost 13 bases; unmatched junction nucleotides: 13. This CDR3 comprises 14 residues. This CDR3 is CASSLRGESSPLYF. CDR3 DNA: TGTGCCAGCAGCTTACGGGGGGAAAGTTCCCCCCTGTACTTC.

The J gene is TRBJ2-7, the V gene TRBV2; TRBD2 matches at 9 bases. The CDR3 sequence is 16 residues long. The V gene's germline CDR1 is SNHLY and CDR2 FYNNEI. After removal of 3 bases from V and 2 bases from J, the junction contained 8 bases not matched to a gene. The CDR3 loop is CASSEQAAGGPYEQYF. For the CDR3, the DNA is TGTGCCAGCAGTGAGCAGGCAGCGGGAGGACCCTACGAGCAGTACTTC.

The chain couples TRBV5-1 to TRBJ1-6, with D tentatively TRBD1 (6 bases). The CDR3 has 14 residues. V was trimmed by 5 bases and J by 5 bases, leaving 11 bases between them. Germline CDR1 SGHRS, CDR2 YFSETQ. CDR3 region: CASRRQDNNSPLHF. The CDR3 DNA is TGCGCCAGCAGGCGACAGGACAATAATTCACCCCTCCACTTT.

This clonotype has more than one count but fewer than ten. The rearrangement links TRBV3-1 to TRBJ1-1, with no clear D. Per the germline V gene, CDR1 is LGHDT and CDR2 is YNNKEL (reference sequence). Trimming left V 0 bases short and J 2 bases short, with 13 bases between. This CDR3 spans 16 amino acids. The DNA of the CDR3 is TGTGCCAGCAGCCAAGATCGGGTCAGACAAAACACTGAAGCTTTCTTT. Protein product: CASSQDRVRQNTEAFF.

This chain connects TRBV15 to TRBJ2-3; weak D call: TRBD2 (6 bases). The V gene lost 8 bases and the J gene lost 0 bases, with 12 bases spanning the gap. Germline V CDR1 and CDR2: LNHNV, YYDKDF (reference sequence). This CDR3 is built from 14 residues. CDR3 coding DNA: TGTGCCACCGTTAGCGGTTCCAGCACAGATACGCAGTATTTT. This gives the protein CATVSGSSTDTQYF.

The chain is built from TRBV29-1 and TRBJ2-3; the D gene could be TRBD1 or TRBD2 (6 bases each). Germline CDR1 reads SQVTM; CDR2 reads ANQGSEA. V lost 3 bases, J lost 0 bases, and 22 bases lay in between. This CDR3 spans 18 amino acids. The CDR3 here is CSVDAGYLGGLSTDTQYF. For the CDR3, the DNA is TGCAGCGTTGATGCAGGGTACCTCGGGGGCCTAAGCACAGATACGCAGTATTTT.

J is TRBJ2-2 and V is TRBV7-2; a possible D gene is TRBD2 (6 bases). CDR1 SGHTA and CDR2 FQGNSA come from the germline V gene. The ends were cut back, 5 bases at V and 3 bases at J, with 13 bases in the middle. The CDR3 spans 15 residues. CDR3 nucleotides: TGTGCCAGCAGCGAAAAGACTAGAGACACCGGGGAGCTGTTTTTT. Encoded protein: CASSEKTRDTGELFF.

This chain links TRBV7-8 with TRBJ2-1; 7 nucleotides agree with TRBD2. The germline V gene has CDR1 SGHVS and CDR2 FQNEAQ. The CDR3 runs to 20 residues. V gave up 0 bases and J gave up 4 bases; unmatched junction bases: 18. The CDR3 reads CASSLARLVSESRGYNEQFF. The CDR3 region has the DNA TGTGCCAGCAGCTTAGCGAGACTTGTGTCAGAGTCGCGGGGGTACAATGAGCAGTTCTTC.

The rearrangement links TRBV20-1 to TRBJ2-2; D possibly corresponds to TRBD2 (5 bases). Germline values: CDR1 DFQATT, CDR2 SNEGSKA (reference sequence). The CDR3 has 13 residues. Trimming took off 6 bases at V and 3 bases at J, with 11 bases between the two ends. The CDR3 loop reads CSARWGDTGELFF. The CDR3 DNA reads TGCAGTGCAAGGTGGGGAGACACCGGGGAGCTGTTTTTT.